These 32 T cell receptor beta chains originate from one sample sequenced in a study of early T cells in non-severe SARS-CoV-2 infection. TCRdb redid the calling of the 5' RACE reads with MiXCR, one entry per CDR3 protein. Of 57,000 or so distinct CDR3 sequences in the sample, roughly 12% were seen once. Specimen: whole blood. The receptors shown here come from an adult who was a healthcare worker with PCR-confirmed SARS-CoV-2 infection or an uninfected control (not recorded which).

This clonotype was seen only a few times. The chain couples TRBV29-1 to TRBJ2-3; either TRBD1 or TRBD2 may supply D (6 bases each). This CDR3 is 14 amino acids long. The V gene's germline CDR1 is SQVTM and CDR2 ANQGSEA. V was cut by 7 bases and J by 3 bases, with 17 bases left in between. The chain's CDR3 is CSAGRQGGTDTQYF. The CDR3 DNA is TGCAGCGCCGGTCGGCAAGGGGGGACAGATACGCAGTATTTT.

The J gene is TRBJ1-2, the V gene TRBV12-3 or TRBV12-4; tentatively, D is TRBD1 (6 bases). Trimming removed 6 bases from V and 4 bases from J, with 12 bases in between. This CDR3 is 13 amino acids long. The CDR3 region has the DNA TGTGCCAGCAGCCTACAGGGAGGCTATGGCTACACCTTC. It codes for CASSLQGGYGYTF.

The V and J genes are TRBV5-4 and TRBJ2-3, with unresolved D. V shed 3 bases and J shed 7 bases, with 6 bases lying between them. This CDR3 contains 11 residues. Germline CDR1 reads SGHNT; CDR2 reads YYREEE (reference sequence). The CDR3 reads CASSSGYTQYF. CDR3 in DNA: TGTGCCAGCAGCTCCGGGTATACGCAGTATTTT.

V usage is TRBV20-1 and J usage is TRBJ2-5, with 9 bases that match TRBD1. CDR3 length: 13 residues. From germline, CDR1 is DFQATT and CDR2 SNEGSKA (reference sequence). J lost 5 bases, V lost 6 bases, and 7 bases had no gene match. In DNA, the CDR3 is TGCAGTGCGAGTACAGGGGGCATGGAGACCCAGTACTTC. This encodes CSASTGGMETQYF.

The table lists this clonotype with a few counts. The rearrangement joins TRBV4-3 to TRBJ1-5; D remains ambiguous. Trimming removed 0 bases from V and 0 bases from J, with 6 bases in between. CDR3 size: 15 residues. Germline CDR1 reads LGHNA; CDR2 reads YSLEER. CDR3 DNA: TGCGCCAGCAGCCAAGAGGCACATAGCAATCAGCCCCAGCATTTT. Its protein is CASSQEAHSNQPQHF.

This clonotype has more than one count but fewer than ten. The J gene is TRBJ2-7, the V gene TRBV11-2; 8 bases are shared with TRBD1. Per germline, CDR1 SGHAT and CDR2 FQNNGV. CDR3 length: 14 residues. V was pared by 1 base and J by 3 bases, with 2 bases of the junction left unmatched. The CDR3 spells CASSLVQGDYEQYF. In DNA, the CDR3 is TGTGCCAGCAGCTTAGTACAGGGGGACTACGAGCAGTACTTC.

This clonotype has a handful of counts. The chain combines TRBV6-5 with TRBJ2-5, with D tentatively TRBD2 (5 bases). V lost 5 bases and J lost 5, with 15 bases in between. The germline gives CDR1 MNHEY, CDR2 SVGAGI. This CDR3 contains 14 residues. CDR3: CASSPLTRWETQYF. Here the CDR3 DNA reads TGTGCCAGCAGTCCTCTTACTAGATGGGAGACCCAGTACTTC.

V is TRBV3-1 and J is TRBJ2-3; D possibly corresponds to TRBD1 (6 bases). CDR1 LGHDT and CDR2 YNNKEL come from the germline V gene (reference sequence). Trimming stripped 2 bases from V and 4 bases from J, with 13 bases between. The CDR3 sequence is 15 residues long. Here the CDR3 reads CASSQRGRGPDTQYF. CDR3 coding DNA: TGTGCCAGCAGCCAACGCGGCAGGGGCCCAGATACGCAGTATTTT.

V is TRBV6-2 or TRBV6-3 and J is TRBJ1-5, with D uncertain. This CDR3 has 13 amino acids. Trimming took off 0 bases at V and 4 bases at J, with 4 bases between the two ends. Per the germline V gene, CDR1 is MNHEY and CDR2 is SVGEGT. CDR3 sequence reads: CASSYSENQPQHF. The CDR3 region has the DNA TGTGCCAGCAGTTACTCGGAAAATCAGCCCCAGCATTTT.

The table lists this clonotype with many counts. In DNA, the CDR3 is TGTGCCAGCAGTTTAACCGGGACACGGATAGAAGCTTTCTTT. Translated: CASSLTGTRIEAFF. This chain connects TRBV27 to TRBJ1-1; D possibly corresponds to TRBD1 (6 bases). Trimming removed 2 bases at V and 8 bases at J, with 15 bases between. Germline lookup yields CDR1 MNHEY and CDR2 SMNVEV (reference sequence). The CDR3 is made up of 14 amino acids.

J is TRBJ1-2 and V is TRBV19, with a possible D match to TRBD1 (6 bases). The length of the CDR3 is 14 residues. V lost 7 bases and J 6 bases, leaving 18 bases between the germline ends. The germline gives CDR1 LNHDA, CDR2 SQIVND (reference sequence). The CDR3 DNA is TGTGCCAGTACCCCGTCCCCAGGGGCGCATGGCTACACCTTC. Amino acid sequence: CASTPSPGAHGYTF.

This clonotype has more than one count but fewer than ten. The chain carries TRBV7-8 and TRBJ2-7; D not resolved. The germline V and J ends were trimmed by 4 bases and 11 bases, with 15 bases remaining between them. Per the germline V gene, CDR1 is SGHVS and CDR2 is FQNEAQ. The CDR3 contains 12 residues. The CDR3 loop reads CASSSNSGKKYF. CDR3 bases: TGTGCCAGCAGCTCAAACTCCGGTAAAAAGTACTTC.

The chain couples TRBV5-1 to TRBJ2-3, with 7 bases fitting TRBD2. Germline trimming cut 4 bases from V and 6 bases from J; bases unmatched to any gene: 11. Looked up from germline, CDR1 is SGHRS and CDR2 is YFSETQ. This CDR3 comprises 15 residues. Written as DNA, the CDR3 is TGCGCCAGCAGCACCAACAGGCAGGGAGGGGATACGCAGTATTTT. Its translation: CASSTNRQGGDTQYF.

This clonotype was seen many times. The chain recombines TRBV2 with TRBJ2-5; TRBD1 might be the D (6 bases). This CDR3 has 15 amino acids. Germline CDR1 SNHLY, CDR2 FYNNEI. V lost 6 bases and J 5 bases, leaving 19 bases between the germline ends. The CDR3: CASSADRAQGETQYF. The CDR3, as DNA: TGTGCCAGCAGCGCTGACCGGGCCCAGGGGGAGACCCAGTACTTC.

As to this clonotype: This clone may be a read error of a much larger clone one base away. The rearrangement uses TRBV5-1 and TRBJ1-6; D is unresolved. The CDR3 contains 14 residues. The V and J ends lost 6 bases and 8 bases respectively, with 15 bases between them. CDR1 is SGHRS and CDR2 is YFSETQ in the germline V gene. The CDR3 DNA reads TGCGCCAGCACGGGTGACACGGGTGATTCACCCCTCCACTTT. Its protein product is CASTGDTGDSPLHF. Drawing the rest from reference TRBV5-1 and TRBJ1-6, the complete variable domain is KAGVTQTPRYLIKTRGQQVTLSCSPISGHRSVSWYQQTPGQGLQFLFEYFSETQRNKGNFPGRFSGRQFSNSRSEMNVSTLELGDSALYLCASTGDTGDSPLHFGNGTRLTVT.

In this sample, this clonotype turned up a few times. V usage is TRBV27 and J usage is TRBJ1-4, with D unresolved. This CDR3 contains 13 residues. The germline CDR1 and CDR2 sequences are MNHEY and SMNVEV (reference sequence). The V and J ends lost 7 bases and 4 bases respectively, with 10 bases between them. The CDR3 here is CASKRSDNEKLFF. CDR3 coding DNA: TGTGCCAGCAAGAGGTCAGATAATGAAAAACTGTTTTTT. Drawing the rest from reference TRBV27 and TRBJ1-4, the complete variable domain is EAQVTQNPRYLITVTGKKLTVTCSQNMNHEYMSWYRQDPGLGLRQIYYSMNVEVTDKGDVPEGYKVSRKEKRNFPLILESPSPNQTSLYFCASKRSDNEKLFFGSGTQLSVL.

This clonotype was found a few times. The rearrangement uses TRBV7-2 and TRBJ2-5; 8 bases match TRBD1. CDR1 and CDR2 from the germline V gene are SGHTA and FQGNSA. Unmatched junction bases numbered 8, after V lost 5 bases and J lost 3 bases. The CDR3 extends over 15 amino acids. The CDR3 coding sequence is TGTGCCAGCAGCACATACACAGGGGGTAAAGAGACCCAGTACTTC. It codes for CASSTYTGGKETQYF.

The chain employs TRBV3-1 and TRBJ1-2, with D possibly being TRBD1 (6 bases). The germline V and J ends were trimmed by 4 bases and 5 bases, with 14 bases remaining between them. The CDR3 runs 14 residues. The germline V gene encodes CDR1 LGHDT and CDR2 YNNKEL (reference sequence). For the CDR3, the DNA is TGTGCCAGCAGCCGTCCGGGACACGTTTATGGCTACACCTTC. Protein product: CASSRPGHVYGYTF.

In this sample, this clonotype turned up a few times. This chain uses TRBV29-1 with TRBJ2-7; a weak D match, TRBD2 (6 bases). V lost 6 bases to trimming and J lost 2 bases, with 17 bases between them. The CDR3 spans 14 residues. Germline CDR1 is SQVTM and CDR2 is ANQGSEA. CDR3 region: CSVDAGTATYEQYF. In DNA, the CDR3 is TGCAGCGTCGACGCGGGGACCGCGACCTACGAGCAGTACTTC.

The V gene is TRBV7-3, the J gene TRBJ1-1; D remains ambiguous. CDR1 and CDR2 (germline): SGHTA, FQGTGA. V was pared by 0 bases and J by 4 bases, with 6 bases between. This CDR3 is 13 amino acids long. This CDR3 is CASSLTPSTEAFF. The CDR3 coding sequence is TGTGCCAGCAGCTTAACTCCCTCCACTGAAGCTTTCTTT.

The chain couples TRBV5-1 to TRBJ2-7; 8 nucleotides agree with TRBD1. V lost 3 bases to trimming and J lost 2 bases; unmatched junction nucleotides: 4. Looked up from germline, CDR1 is SGHRS and CDR2 is YFSETQ. This CDR3 contains 14 residues. The CDR3 DNA follows: TGCGCCAGCAGCTCCTGGACAGGGCCCTACGAGCAGTACTTC. It yields the protein CASSSWTGPYEQYF.

This clonotype was seen a few times. The V and J genes are TRBV10-3 and TRBJ2-1, with D possibly being TRBD2 (5 bases). The V gene's germline CDR1 is ENHRY and CDR2 SYGVKD. Between the trimmed V and J ends, which lost 7 bases and 7 bases, there was a span of 8 bases. CDR3 size: 11 residues. CDR3 loop: CAITAENEQFF. The CDR3 coding sequence is TGTGCCATCACAGCGGAGAATGAGCAGTTCTTC.

This clonotype was counted a single time. V gene TRBV7-2 combines with J gene TRBJ2-5, with 7 bases aligning to TRBD1. The CDR3 is 13 amino acids. V dropped 6 bases and J dropped 3; count of bases not matched to a gene: 4. Per germline, CDR1 SGHTA and CDR2 FQGNSA. In DNA form, the CDR3 reads TGTGCCAGCAGGTTGGGACAGAAAGAGACCCAGTACTTC. Translation gives CASRLGQKETQYF. Full variable domain (remainder filled in from reference TRBV7-2 and TRBJ2-5): GAGVSQSPSNKVTEKGKDVELRCDPISGHTALYWYRQSLGQGLEFLIYFQGNSAPDKSGLPSDRFSAERTGGSVSTLTIQRTQQEDSAVYLCASRLGQKETQYFGPGTRLLVL.

This clonotype appeared a few times. The rearrangement joins TRBV5-1 to TRBJ2-3, with D tentatively TRBD1 (7 bases). Trimming removed 0 bases at V and 2 bases at J, with 10 bases between. Germline CDR1 reads SGHRS; CDR2 reads YFSETQ. The CDR3 has 15 residues. CDR3 residues: CASSLGGTATDTQYF. Here the CDR3 DNA reads TGCGCCAGCAGCTTGGGCGGGACAGCCACAGATACGCAGTATTTT. The full variable domain, with the rest looked up from reference TRBV5-1 and TRBJ2-3, is KAGVTQTPRYLIKTRGQQVTLSCSPISGHRSVSWYQQTPGQGLQFLFEYFSETQRNKGNFPGRFSGRQFSNSRSEMNVSTLELGDSALYLCASSLGGTATDTQYFGPGTRLTVL.

This chain connects TRBV20-1 to TRBJ2-7; D gene uncertain. The CDR3 loop spans 11 amino acids. CDR1 is DFQATT, CDR2 SNEGSKA, per germline (reference sequence). Trimming shortened V by 3 bases and J by 5 bases, and 8 bases separated the two germline ends. CDR3 nucleotides: TGCAGTGCTAGGGTCCTGAACGAGCAGTACTTC. Protein: CSARVLNEQYF.

The table lists this clonotype with many counts. This chain joins TRBV24-1 and TRBJ2-5, with 8 bases identical to TRBD2. This CDR3 comprises 16 residues. Germline values: CDR1 KGHDR, CDR2 SFDVKD. V lost 3 bases to trimming and J lost 5 bases; unmatched junction nucleotides: 10. CDR3 sequence reads: CATSDTSGDPGETQYF. The CDR3, as DNA: TGTGCCACCAGTGATACTAGCGGTGATCCAGGGGAGACCCAGTACTTC.

The chain couples TRBV6-1 to TRBJ2-1; 12 positions match TRBD2. Germline assignment: CDR1 MNHNS and CDR2 SASEGT. This CDR3 is 15 amino acids long. The ends lost 6 bases at V and 9 bases at J; junction bases unmatched: 9. The CDR3 DNA reads as TGTGCCAGCAGCCTGAGACTAGCGGGAGAGGTTGAGCAGTTCTTC. Its protein is CASSLRLAGEVEQFF.

The chain uses TRBV10-1 and TRBJ2-1, with TRBD2 matching over 10 bases. This CDR3 spans 16 amino acids. Germline assignment: CDR1 WNHNN and CDR2 SYGVQD (reference sequence). Trimming took 2 bases from V and 7 from J; bases not matched to a gene: 8. The CDR3 spells CASSEPGTSASNEQFF. CDR3 nucleotide sequence: TGCGCCAGCAGTGAGCCAGGGACTAGCGCGAGTAATGAGCAGTTCTTC.

This clonotype was detected ten times or more. The chain combines TRBV7-3 with TRBJ1-6; the D is unclear. CDR3 size: 15 residues. The germline V and J ends were trimmed by 3 bases and 10 bases, with 16 bases remaining between them. Per the germline V gene, CDR1 is SGHTA and CDR2 is FQGTGA. The CDR3 DNA is TGTGCCAGCAGCTTGCGGTCGTCAGCCGAATCACCCCTCCACTTT. Its protein product is CASSLRSSAESPLHF.

The genes are TRBV6-1 and TRBJ2-3; possibly TRBD2 for D (5 bases). V lost 10 bases, J lost 2 bases, and 13 bases lay in between. The germline CDR1 and CDR2 sequences are MNHNS and SASEGT. The length of the CDR3 is 13 residues. CDR3 region: CATAGLATDTQYF. The CDR3 nucleotides are TGTGCCACCGCTGGGCTAGCCACAGATACGCAGTATTTT.

The J gene is TRBJ1-2, the V gene TRBV12-3 or TRBV12-4; D call uncertain. With 2 bases removed from V and 2 bases from J, the gap between germline ends came to 12 bases. The length of the CDR3 is 15 residues. CDR3 nucleotide sequence: TGTGCCAGCAGTTTATCAAGGAACCAAAACTATGGCTACACCTTC. Translating it yields CASSLSRNQNYGYTF.

This clonotype was recorded at least ten times. This chain uses TRBV3-1 with TRBJ2-7, with a weak D call TRBD1 (6 bases). The ends were cut back, 4 bases at V and 5 bases at J, with 9 bases in the middle. This CDR3 has 12 amino acids. Germline CDR1 LGHDT, CDR2 YNNKEL (reference sequence). The CDR3 loop reads CASSPTGNEQYF. CDR3 nucleotide sequence: TGTGCCAGCAGCCCCACAGGGAACGAGCAGTACTTC.